The 2 T cell receptor beta chains below all came from one sample that was sequenced in a study of regulatory T cells in long-lasting Graves disease. According to the study, TCR beta libraries were built with iRepertoire HTBI primers and CDR3-region Arm-PCR. TCRdb redid the calling of the multiplex PCR reads with MiXCR, one entry per CDR3 protein. The sample includes a few hundred thousand distinct CDR3 sequences, about a sixth seen only once; the top ten take about 32%. Time point of the sample: newly diagnosed GD, antithyroid drugs for less than 3 months. The TCR library was prepared using RNA isolated from PBMCs. The same data also went into a second study, on T cells in Graves' hyperthyroidism and ophthalmopathy.

The sequences come from peripheral blood mononuclear cells (PBMCs), collected at new diagnosis, from a patient treated with antithyroid drugs. The receptor set was obtained from a man in his forties with Graves disease.

This clonotype was counted only a few times. This sequence joins TRBV12-3 or TRBV12-4 and TRBJ2-7, with no clear D. Trimming removed 7 bases at V and 1 base at J, with 17 bases between. This CDR3 region has 15 residues. The CDR3 is CASILGSEPSYEQYF. The CDR3 DNA reads as TGTGCCAGCATCCTAGGGTCTGAACCGTCCTACGAGCAGTACTTC.

Of note for this clonotype: A much larger clone differs from this one at a single base, so this may be a read error. This chain connects TRBV6-2 or TRBV6-3 to TRBJ1-5; 9 nucleotides align to TRBD1. The CDR3 length is 15 residues. The germline gives CDR1 MNHEY, CDR2 SVGEGT. CDR3 protein: CACSPGTGWNQPQHF. In DNA, the CDR3 is TGTGCCTGCAGCCCCGGGACAGGGTGGAATCAGCCCCAGCATTTT.